The 2 T cell receptor beta chains in this list originate from one sample, sequenced in a study of T-cell memory formation after mild COVID-19. MiXCR, run by TCRdb on the 5' RACE reads, gives a single entry per CDR3 protein. This table holds hundreds of thousands of distinct CDR3 sequences, under 30% found once. Sequencing used PBMCs or a T cell subset sorted from them (not recorded which). The receptors come from an adult woman who had mild COVID-19 (a few samples of this study predate the infection). Cell type and time point are not known.

The chain combines TRBV27 with TRBJ2-7, with D maybe TRBD1 (6 bases). CDR3 length equals 15 residues. The germline V gene has CDR1 MNHEY and CDR2 SMNVEV (reference sequence). V lost 6 bases and J lost 0, with 15 bases in between. CDR3 in amino acids: CASRLRGLSSYEQYF. The CDR3 nucleotides read TGTGCCAGCAGACTCAGGGGCCTAAGCTCCTACGAGCAGTACTTC.

The gene calls are TRBV7-6 and TRBJ2-5; 7 positions match TRBD1. V trimming: 5 bases; J trimming: 8 bases; junction bases outside the gene matches: 14. This CDR3 comprises 15 residues. Germline CDR1 and CDR2: SGHVS and FNYEAQ. CDR3: CASSPPTGTVFTQYF. CDR3 nucleotides: TGTGCCAGCAGCCCCCCGACCGGGACAGTTTTTACCCAGTACTTC.